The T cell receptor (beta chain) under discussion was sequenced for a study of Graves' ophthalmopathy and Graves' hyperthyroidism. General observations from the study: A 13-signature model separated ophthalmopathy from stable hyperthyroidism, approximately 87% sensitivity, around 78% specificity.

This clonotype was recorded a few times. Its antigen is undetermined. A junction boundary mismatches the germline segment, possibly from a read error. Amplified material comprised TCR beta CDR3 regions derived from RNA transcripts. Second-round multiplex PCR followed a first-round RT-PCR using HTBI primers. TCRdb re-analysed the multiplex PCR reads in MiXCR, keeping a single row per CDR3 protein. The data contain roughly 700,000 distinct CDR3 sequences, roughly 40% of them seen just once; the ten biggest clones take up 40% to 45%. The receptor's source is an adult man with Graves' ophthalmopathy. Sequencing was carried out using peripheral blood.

CDR3 amino acids: CASSSTPDSASPLFGYTF. The CDR3 DNA is TGTGCCAGCAGTTCGACCCCGGACAGCGCGTCGCCTCTATTCGGCTACACCTTC. The chain links TRBV10-3 to TRBJ1-2, with D perhaps TRBD1 (6 bases). CDR1 and CDR2 (germline): ENHRY, SYGVKD. The CDR3 contains 18 residues.